The clone carrying this TCR beta chain was detected a few times. The antigen is unknown. The data originate from a study of spatial heterogeneity in lung cancer. V was pared by 5 bases and J by 7 bases, with 12 bases between. The CDR3 is 12 amino acids. In germline, CDR1 is SEHNR, CDR2 FQNEAQ (reference sequence). Study conclusions and caveats: Resection saw ubiquitous expanded tumor TCRs appear in blood more than follow-up did.

Stated time point: sample taken at primary tumor resection. No cell sorting; template was whole RNA from tumor, lung tissue or PBMC. The cohort: roughly 72 early-stage, untreated non-small cell lung cancer patients. From the 5' RACE reads, TCRdb called clonotypes with MiXCR, one entry per CDR3 protein. The sample holds 77,000 or so distinct CDR3 sequences, approximately 21% seen once. The sample consisted of PBMCs, taken at surgery. This sequence joins TRBV7-9 and TRBJ2-7, with D hard to call. This sequence originates from a male donor with early-stage non-small cell lung cancer. The CDR3 sequence: CASSPRLGEQYF. DNA for the CDR3: TGTGCCAGCAGCCCTAGACTGGGGGAGCAGTACTTC.